This T cell receptor beta chain derives from a study of blood T cell repertoires in COVID-19. Whole-study context: Samples taken during acute and convalescent COVID-19 were collected in the United States, Italy and Spain.

Under the authors' procedure: It was from reference gene primer amplification that nucleated cell counts were estimated. The protocol was immunoSEQ multiplex PCR, while the TCRdb copy is restricted to in-frame clones and leaves out a portion. V and J calls and clone size follow that table, whereas D and trimming were derived from the DNA. The data hold around 120,000 clones, with over 75% observed a single time. The origin of this receptor is a man between 65 and 85 years old with active or convalescent COVID-19. Sequences were obtained from peripheral blood.

The CDR3 protein is CASSPPGLAAGEQFF. The DNA for the CDR3 is TGTGCCAGCAGCCCACCGGGACTAGCGGCTGGGGAGCAGTTCTTC. J is TRBJ2-1 and V is TRBV9; TRBD2 matches at 11 bases. The V segment lost 4 bases and the J segment 10 bases; nucleotides outside the gene matches: 10. The CDR3 has 15 residues. The V gene's germline CDR1 is SGDLS and CDR2 YYNGEE.